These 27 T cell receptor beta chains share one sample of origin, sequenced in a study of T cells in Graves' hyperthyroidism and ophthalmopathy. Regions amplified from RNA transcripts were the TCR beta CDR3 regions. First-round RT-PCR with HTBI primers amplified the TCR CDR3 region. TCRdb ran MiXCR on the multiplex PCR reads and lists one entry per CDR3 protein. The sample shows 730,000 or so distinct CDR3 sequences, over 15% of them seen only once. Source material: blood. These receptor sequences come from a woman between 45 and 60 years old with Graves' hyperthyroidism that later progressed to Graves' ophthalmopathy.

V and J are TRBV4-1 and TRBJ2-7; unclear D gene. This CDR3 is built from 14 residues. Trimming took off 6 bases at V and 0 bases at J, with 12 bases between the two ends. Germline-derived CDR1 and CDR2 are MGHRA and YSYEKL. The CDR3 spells CASRPGRSSYEQYF. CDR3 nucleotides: TGCGCCAGCAGACCCGGACGGAGCTCCTACGAGCAGTACTTC.

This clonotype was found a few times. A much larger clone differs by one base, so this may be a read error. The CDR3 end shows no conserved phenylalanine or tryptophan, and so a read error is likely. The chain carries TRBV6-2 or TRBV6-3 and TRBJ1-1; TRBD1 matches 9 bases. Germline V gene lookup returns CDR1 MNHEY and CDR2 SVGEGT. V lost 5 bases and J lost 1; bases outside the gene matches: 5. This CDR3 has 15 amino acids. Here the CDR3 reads CASSDRGQGNTEAFL. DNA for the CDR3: TGTGCCAGCAGTGACAGGGGACAGGGGAACACTGAAGCTTTCCTT.

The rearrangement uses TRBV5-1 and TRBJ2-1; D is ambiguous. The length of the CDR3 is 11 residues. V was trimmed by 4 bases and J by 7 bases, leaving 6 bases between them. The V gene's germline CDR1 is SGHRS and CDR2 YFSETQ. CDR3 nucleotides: TGCGCCAGCAGCATATGGAATGAGCAGTTCTTC. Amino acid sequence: CASSIWNEQFF.

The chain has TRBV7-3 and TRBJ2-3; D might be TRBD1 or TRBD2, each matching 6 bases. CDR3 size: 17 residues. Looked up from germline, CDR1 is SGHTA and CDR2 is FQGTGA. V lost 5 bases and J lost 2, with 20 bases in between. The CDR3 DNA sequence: TGTGCCAGCAGCCCAACCCTCGGGGGCAGGATCACAGATACGCAGTATTTT. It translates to CASSPTLGGRITDTQYF.

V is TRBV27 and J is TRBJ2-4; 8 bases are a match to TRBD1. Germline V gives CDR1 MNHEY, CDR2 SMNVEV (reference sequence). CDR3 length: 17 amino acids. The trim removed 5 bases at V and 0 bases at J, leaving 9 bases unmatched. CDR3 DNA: TGTGCCAGCAGTACCCGGACAGGGTTCGGAGCCAAAAACATTCAGTACTTC. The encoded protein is CASSTRTGFGAKNIQYF.

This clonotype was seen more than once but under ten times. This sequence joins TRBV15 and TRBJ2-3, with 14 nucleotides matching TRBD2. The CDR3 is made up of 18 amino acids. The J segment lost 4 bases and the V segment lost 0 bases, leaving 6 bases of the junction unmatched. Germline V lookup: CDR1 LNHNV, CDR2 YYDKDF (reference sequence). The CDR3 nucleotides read TGTGCCACCAGCAGAGATCATGGGACTAGCGGGGGCTCAGATACGCAGTATTTT. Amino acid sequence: CATSRDHGTSGGSDTQYF.

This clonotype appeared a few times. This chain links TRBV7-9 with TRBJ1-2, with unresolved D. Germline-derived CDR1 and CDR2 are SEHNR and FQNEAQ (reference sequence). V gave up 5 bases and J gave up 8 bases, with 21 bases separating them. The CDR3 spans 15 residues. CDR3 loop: CASSAHSDLLGGYTF. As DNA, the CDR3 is TGTGCCAGCAGCGCACATTCGGATCTTCTTGGGGGCTACACCTTC. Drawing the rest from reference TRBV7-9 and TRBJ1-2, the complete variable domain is DTGVSQNPRHKITKRGQNVTFRCDPISEHNRLYWYRQTLGQGPEFLTYFQNEAQLEKSRLLSDRFSAERPKGSFSTLEIQRTEQGDSAMYLCASSAHSDLLGGYTFGSGTRLTVV.

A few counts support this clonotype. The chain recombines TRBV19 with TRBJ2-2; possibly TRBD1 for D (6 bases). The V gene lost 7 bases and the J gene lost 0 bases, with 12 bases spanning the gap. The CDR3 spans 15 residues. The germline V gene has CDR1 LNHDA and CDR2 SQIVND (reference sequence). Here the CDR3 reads CASMVGQTNTGELFF. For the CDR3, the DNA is TGTGCCAGTATGGTGGGACAAACGAACACCGGGGAGCTGTTTTTT. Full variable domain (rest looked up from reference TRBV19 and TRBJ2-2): DGGITQSPKYLFRKEGQNVTLSCEQNLNHDAMYWYRQDPGQGLRLIYYSQIVNDFQKGDIAEGYSVSREKKESFPLTVTSAQKNPTAFYLCASMVGQTNTGELFFGEGSRLTVL.

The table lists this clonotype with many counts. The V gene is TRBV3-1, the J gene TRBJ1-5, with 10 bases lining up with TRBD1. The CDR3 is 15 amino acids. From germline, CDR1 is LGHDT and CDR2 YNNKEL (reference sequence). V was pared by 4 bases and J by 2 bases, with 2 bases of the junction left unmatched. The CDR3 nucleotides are TGTGCCAGCAGCCGCGGGACAGGGGGCAATCAGCCCCAGCATTTT. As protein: CASSRGTGGNQPQHF.

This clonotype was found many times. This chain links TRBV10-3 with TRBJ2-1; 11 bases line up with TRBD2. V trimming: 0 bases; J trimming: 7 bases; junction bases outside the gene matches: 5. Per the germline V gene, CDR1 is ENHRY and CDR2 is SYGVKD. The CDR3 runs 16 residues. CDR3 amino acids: CAISESLSGGANEQFF. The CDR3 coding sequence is TGTGCCATCAGTGAGTCGCTTAGCGGGGGGGCTAATGAGCAGTTCTTC.

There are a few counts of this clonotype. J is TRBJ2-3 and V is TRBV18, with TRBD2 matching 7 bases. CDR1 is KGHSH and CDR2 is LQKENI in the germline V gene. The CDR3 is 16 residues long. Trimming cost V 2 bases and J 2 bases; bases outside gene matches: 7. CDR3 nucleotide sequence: TGTGCCAGCTCACCAGTCGGTAGCGGGTACACAGATACGCAGTATTTT. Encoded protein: CASSPVGSGYTDTQYF.

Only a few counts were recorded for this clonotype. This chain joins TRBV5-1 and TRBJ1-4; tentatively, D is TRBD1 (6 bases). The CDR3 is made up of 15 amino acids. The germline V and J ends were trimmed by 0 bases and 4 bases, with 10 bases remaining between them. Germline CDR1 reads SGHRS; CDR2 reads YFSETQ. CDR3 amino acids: CASSLEGQHNEKLFF. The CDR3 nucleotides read TGCGCCAGCAGCTTGGAGGGACAACATAATGAAAAACTGTTTTTT.

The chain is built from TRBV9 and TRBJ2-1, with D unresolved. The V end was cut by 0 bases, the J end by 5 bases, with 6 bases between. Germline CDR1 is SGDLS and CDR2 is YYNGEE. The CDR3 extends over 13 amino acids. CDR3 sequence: CASSVANNNEQFF. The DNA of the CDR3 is TGTGCCAGCAGCGTAGCAAATAACAATGAGCAGTTCTTC.

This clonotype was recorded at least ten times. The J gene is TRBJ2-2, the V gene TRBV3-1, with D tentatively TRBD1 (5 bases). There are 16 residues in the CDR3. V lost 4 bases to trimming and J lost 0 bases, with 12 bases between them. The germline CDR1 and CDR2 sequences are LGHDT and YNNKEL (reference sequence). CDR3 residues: CASSPQAFANTGELFF. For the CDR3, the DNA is TGTGCCAGCAGCCCACAGGCGTTTGCGAACACCGGGGAGCTGTTTTTT. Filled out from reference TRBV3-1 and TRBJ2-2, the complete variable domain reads DTAVSQTPKYLVTQMGNDKSIKCEQNLGHDTMYWYKQDSKKFLKIMFSYNNKELIINETVPNRFSPKSPDKAHLNLHINSLELGDSAVYFCASSPQAFANTGELFFGEGSRLTVL.

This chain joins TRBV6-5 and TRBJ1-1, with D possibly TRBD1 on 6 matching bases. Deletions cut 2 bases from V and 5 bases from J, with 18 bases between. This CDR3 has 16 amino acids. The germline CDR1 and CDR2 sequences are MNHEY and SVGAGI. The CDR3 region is CASSYPLVGGRTEAFF. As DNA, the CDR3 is TGTGCCAGCAGTTACCCCCTGGTAGGGGGAAGAACTGAAGCTTTCTTT.

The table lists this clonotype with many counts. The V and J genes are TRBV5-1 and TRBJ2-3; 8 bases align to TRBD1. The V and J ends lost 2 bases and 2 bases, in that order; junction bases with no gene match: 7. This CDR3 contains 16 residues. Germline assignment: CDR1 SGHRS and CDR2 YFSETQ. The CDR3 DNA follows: TGCGCCAGCAGCTTAATTGGACAGGGTTCCACAGATACGCAGTATTTT. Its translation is CASSLIGQGSTDTQYF.

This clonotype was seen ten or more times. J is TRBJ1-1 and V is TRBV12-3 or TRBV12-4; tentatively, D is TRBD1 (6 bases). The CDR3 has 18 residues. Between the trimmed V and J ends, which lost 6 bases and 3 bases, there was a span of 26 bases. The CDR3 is CASSSLGFWGAKDTEAFF. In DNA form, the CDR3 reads TGTGCCAGCAGCAGCTTGGGTTTTTGGGGGGCGAAAGACACTGAAGCTTTCTTT.

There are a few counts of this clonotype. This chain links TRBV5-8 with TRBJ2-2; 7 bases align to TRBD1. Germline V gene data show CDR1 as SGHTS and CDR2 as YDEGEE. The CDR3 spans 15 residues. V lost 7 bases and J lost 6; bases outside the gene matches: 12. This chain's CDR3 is CASSGTALVPGELFF. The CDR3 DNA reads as TGTGCCAGCTCCGGGACAGCCTTGGTTCCCGGGGAGCTGTTTTTT.

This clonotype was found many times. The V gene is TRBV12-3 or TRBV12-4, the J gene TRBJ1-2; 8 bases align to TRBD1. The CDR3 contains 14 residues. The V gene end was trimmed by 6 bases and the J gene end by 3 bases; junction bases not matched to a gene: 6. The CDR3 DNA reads TGTGCCAGCAGACCTCAGGGGGCCTACTATGGCTACACCTTC. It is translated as CASRPQGAYYGYTF.

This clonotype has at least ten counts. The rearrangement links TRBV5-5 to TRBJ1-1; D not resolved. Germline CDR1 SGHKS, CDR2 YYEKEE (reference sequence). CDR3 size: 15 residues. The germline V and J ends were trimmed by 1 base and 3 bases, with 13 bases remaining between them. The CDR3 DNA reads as TGTGCCAGCAGCTTGTTCCTTTGGGGAGACACTGAAGCTTTCTTT. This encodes CASSLFLWGDTEAFF.

CDR3 sequence (DNA): TGTGCCAGCAGCTTAGTCCCTAGCGGGGGGCTTGGCCAAGAGACCCAGTACTTC. Encoded protein: CASSLVPSGGLGQETQYF. V usage is TRBV7-2 and J usage is TRBJ2-5; 11 positions match TRBD2. Germline V gene sequence: CDR1 SGHTA, CDR2 FQGNSA. CDR3 length: 18 residues. The V segment lost 1 base and the J segment 1 base; nucleotides outside the gene matches: 8.

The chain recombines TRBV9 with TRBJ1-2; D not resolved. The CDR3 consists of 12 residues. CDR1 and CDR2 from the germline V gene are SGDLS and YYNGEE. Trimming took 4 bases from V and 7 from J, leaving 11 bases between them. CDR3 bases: TGTGCCAGCAGCTCAGACCCCGGTGGCTACACCTTC. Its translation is CASSSDPGGYTF.

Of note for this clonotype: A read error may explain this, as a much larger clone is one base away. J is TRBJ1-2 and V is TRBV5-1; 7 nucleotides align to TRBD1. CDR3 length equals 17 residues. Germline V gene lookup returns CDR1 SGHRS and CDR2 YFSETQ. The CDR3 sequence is CVSSNPWPPTGAIGYTF. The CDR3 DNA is TGCGTCAGCAGCAACCCATGGCCTCCAACAGGGGCCATCGGCTACACCTTC.

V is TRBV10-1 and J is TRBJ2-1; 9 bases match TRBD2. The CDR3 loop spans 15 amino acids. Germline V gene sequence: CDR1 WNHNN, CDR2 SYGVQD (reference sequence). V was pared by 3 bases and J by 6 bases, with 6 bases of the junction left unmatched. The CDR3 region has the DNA TGCGCCAGCAGTGATGGCGGGGGGGGAGCCAATGAGCAGTTCTTC. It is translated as CASSDGGGGANEQFF.

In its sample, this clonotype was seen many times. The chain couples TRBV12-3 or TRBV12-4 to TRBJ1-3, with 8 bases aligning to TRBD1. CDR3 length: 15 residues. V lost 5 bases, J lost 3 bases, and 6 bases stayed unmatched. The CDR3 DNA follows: TGTGCCAGCAGTACCCAGGGGGCTGGTGGAAACACCATATATTTT. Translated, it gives CASSTQGAGGNTIYF.

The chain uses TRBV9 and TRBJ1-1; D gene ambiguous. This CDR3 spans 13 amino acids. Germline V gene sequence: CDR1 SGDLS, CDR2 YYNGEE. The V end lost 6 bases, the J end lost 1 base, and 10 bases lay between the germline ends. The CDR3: CASTPAENTEAFF. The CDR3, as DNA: TGTGCCAGCACCCCCGCCGAGAACACTGAAGCTTTCTTT. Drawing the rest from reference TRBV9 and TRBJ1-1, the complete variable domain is DSGVTQTPKHLITATGQRVTLRCSPRSGDLSVYWYQQSLDQGLQFLIQYYNGEERAKGNILERFSAQQFPDLHSELNLSSLELGDSALYFCASTPAENTEAFFGQGTRLTVV.

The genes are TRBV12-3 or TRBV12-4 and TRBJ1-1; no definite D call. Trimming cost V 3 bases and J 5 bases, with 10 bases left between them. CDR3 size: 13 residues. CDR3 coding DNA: TGTGCCAGCAGTTTTGGTTCTGATACTGAAGCTTTCTTT. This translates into CASSFGSDTEAFF.